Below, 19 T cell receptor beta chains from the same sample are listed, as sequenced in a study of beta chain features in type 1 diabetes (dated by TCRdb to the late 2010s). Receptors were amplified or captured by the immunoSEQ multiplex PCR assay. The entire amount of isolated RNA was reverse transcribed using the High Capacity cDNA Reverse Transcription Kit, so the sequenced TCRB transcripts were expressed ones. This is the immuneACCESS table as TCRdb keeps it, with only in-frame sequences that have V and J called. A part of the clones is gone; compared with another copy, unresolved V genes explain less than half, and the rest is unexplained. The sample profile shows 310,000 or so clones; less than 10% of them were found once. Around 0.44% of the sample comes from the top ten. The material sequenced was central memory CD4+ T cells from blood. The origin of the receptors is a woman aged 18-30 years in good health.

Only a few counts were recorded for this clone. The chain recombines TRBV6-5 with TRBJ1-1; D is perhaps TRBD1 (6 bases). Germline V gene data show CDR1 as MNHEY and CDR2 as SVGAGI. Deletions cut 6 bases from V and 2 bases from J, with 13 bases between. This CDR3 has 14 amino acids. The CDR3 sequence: CASSQGLVNTEAFF. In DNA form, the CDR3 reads TGTGCCAGCAGCCAGGGGCTGGTCAACACTGAAGCTTTCTTT.

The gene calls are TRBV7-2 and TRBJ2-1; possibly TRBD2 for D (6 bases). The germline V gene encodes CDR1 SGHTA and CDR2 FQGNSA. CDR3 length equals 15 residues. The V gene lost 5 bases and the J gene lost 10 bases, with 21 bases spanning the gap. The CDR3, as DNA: TGTGCCAGCAGCCGTACCGGGACTGCGGACACGGAGCAGTTCTTC. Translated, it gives CASSRTGTADTEQFF.

CDR3 coding DNA: TGCGCCAGCAAGGCAGGCCCCACCTACGAGCAGTACTTC. Encoded protein: CASKAGPTYEQYF. This sequence joins TRBV5-1 and TRBJ2-7; D remains ambiguous. The ends were cut back, 6 bases at V and 2 bases at J, with 12 bases in the middle. The CDR3 extends over 13 amino acids. Germline CDR1 reads SGHRS; CDR2 reads YFSETQ.

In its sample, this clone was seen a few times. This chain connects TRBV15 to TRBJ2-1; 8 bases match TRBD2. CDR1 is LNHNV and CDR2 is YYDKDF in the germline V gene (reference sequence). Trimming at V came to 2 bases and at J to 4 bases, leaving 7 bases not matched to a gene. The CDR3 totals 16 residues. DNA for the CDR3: TGTGCCACCAGCAGACTTGCGGGAGGAGGATACAATGAGCAGTTCTTC. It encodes CATSRLAGGGYNEQFF.

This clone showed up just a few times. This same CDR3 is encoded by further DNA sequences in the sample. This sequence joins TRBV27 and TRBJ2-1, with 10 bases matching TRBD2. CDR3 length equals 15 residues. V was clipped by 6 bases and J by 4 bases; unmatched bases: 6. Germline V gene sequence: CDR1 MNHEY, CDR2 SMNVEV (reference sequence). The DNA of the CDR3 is TGTGCCAGCAGGCCCAGGACTAGCGGATACAATGAGCAGTTCTTC. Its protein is CASRPRTSGYNEQFF.

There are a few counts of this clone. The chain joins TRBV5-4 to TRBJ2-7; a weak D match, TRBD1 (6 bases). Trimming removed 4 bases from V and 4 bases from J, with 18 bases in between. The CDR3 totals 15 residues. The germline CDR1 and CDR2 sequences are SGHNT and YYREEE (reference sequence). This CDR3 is CASSQQWGHSYEQYF. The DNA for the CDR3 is TGTGCCAGCAGCCAACAGTGGGGACATTCTTACGAGCAGTACTTC.

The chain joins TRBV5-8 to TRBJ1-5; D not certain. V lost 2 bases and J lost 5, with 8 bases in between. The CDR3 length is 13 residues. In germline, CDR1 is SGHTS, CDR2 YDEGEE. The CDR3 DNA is TGTGCCAGCAGCTTAAGTCAGCATCAGCCCCAGCATTTT. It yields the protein CASSLSQHQPQHF.

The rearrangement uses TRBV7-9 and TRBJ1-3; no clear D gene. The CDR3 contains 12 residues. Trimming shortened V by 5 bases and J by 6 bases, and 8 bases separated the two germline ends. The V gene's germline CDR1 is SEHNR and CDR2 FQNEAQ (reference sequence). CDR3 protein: CASSIEVNTIYF. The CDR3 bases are TGTGCCAGCAGCATCGAAGTAAACACCATATATTTT.

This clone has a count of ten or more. CDR3 sequence: CASSQQGADTGELFF. The CDR3 DNA follows: TGTGCCAGCAGCCAACAGGGTGCCGACACCGGGGAGCTGTTTTTT. The chain couples TRBV7-3 to TRBJ2-2, with D tentatively TRBD1 (6 bases). The germline CDR1 and CDR2 sequences are SGHTA and FQGTGA. Between the trimmed V and J ends, which lost 5 bases and 3 bases, there was a span of 13 bases. The CDR3 has 15 amino acids.

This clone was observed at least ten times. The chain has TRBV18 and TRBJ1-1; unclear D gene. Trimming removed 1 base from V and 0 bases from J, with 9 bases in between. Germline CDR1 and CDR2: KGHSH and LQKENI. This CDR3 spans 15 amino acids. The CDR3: CASSPRGNMNTEAFF. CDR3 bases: TGTGCCAGCTCACCACGAGGGAACATGAACACTGAAGCTTTCTTT.

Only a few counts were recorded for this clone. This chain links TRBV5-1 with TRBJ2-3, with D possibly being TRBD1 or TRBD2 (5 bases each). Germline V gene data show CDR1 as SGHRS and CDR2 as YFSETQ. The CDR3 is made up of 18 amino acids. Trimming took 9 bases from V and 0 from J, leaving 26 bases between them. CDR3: CATGPGRLPPSSTDTQYF. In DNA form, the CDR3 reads TGCGCCACCGGACCGGGACGGCTTCCCCCAAGCAGCACAGATACGCAGTATTTT.

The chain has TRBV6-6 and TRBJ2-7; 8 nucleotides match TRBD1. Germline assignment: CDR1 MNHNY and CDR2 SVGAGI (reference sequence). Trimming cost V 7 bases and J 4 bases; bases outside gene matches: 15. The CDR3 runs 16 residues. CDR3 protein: CASTSTLGGQVYEQYF. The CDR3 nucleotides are TGTGCCAGCACTTCCACCCTGGGGGGACAGGTATACGAGCAGTACTTC.

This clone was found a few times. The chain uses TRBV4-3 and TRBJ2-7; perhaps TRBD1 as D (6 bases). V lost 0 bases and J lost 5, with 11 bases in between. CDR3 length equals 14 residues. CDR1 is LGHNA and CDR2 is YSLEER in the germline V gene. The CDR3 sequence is CASSQDLAGDEQYF. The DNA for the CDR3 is TGCGCCAGCAGCCAAGACCTGGCAGGGGACGAGCAGTACTTC.

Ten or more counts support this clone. The CDR3 reads CASSLGPSYEQYF. The CDR3 DNA reads TGTGCCAGCAGTCTAGGGCCTTCCTACGAGCAGTACTTC. The chain recombines TRBV6-5 with TRBJ2-7; D uncertain. The CDR3 extends over 13 amino acids. V lost 5 bases to trimming and J lost 1 base, with 9 bases between them. CDR1 is MNHEY and CDR2 is SVGAGI in the germline V gene.

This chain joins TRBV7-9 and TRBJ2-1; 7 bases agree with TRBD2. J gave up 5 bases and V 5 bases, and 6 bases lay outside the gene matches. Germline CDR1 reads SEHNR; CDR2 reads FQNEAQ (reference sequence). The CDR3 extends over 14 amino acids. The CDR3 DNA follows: TGTGCCAGCAGCCCCAAGGCGGGGGACAATGAGCAGTTCTTC. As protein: CASSPKAGDNEQFF.

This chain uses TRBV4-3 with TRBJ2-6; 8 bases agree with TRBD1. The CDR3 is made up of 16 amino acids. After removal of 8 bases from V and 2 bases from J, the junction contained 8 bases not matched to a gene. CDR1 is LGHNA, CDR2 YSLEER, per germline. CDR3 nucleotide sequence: TGCGCCAGCTCTGTGGCAGGGGGCGCTGGGGCCAACGTCCTGACTTTC. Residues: CASSVAGGAGANVLTF.

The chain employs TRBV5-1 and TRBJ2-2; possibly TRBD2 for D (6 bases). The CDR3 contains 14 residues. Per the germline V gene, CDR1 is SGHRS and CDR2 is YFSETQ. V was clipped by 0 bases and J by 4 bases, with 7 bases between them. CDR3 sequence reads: CASSLEGLTGELFF. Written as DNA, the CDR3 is TGCGCCAGCAGCTTGGAGGGACTCACCGGGGAGCTGTTTTTT.

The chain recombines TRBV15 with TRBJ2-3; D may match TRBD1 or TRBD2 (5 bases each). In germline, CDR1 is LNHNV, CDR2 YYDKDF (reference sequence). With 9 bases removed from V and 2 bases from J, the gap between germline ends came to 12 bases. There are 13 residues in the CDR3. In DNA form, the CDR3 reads TGTGCCACGTGGGACCAATACACAGATACGCAGTATTTT. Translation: CATWDQYTDTQYF.

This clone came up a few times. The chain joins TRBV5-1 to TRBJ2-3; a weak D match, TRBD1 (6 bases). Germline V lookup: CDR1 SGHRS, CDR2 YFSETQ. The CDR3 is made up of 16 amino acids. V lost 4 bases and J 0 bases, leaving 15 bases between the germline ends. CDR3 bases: TGCGCCAGCAGCCCAACCCCGGACAGCAGCACAGATACGCAGTATTTT. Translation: CASSPTPDSSTDTQYF.